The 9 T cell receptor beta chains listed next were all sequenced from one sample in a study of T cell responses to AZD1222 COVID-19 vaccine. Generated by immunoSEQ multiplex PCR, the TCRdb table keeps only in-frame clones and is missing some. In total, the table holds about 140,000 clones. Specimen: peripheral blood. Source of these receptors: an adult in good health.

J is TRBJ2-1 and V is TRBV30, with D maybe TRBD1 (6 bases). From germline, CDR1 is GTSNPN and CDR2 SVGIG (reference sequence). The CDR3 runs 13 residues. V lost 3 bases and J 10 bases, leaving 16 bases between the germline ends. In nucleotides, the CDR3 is TGTGCCTGGAGGCCCAGGGGTCGTGGCGAGCAGTTCTTC. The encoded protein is CAWRPRGRGEQFF.

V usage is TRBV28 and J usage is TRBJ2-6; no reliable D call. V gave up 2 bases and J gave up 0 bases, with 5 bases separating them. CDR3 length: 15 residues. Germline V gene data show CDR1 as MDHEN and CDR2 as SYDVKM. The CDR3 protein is CASSLGSSGANVLTF. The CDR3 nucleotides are TGTGCCAGCAGTTTAGGCAGCTCTGGGGCCAACGTCCTGACTTTC. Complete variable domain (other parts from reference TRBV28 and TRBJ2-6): DVKVTQSSRYLVKRTGEKVFLECVQDMDHENMFWYRQDPGLGLRLIYFSYDVKMKEKGDIPEGYSVSREKKERFSLILESASTNQTSMYLCASSLGSSGANVLTFGAGSRLTVL.

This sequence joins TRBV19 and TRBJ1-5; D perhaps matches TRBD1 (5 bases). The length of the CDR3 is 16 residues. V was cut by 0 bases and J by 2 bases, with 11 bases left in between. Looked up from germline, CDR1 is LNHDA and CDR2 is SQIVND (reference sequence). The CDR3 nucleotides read TGTGCCAGTAGTATAGACTTCGGGGGAGGCAATCAGCCCCAGCATTTT. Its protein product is CASSIDFGGGNQPQHF.

DNA for the CDR3: TGCGCCAGCAGCCCCCTGGTCCGGAATCAGCCCCAGCATTTT. Protein product: CASSPLVRNQPQHF. The chain has TRBV4-3 and TRBJ1-5; D gene ambiguous. The CDR3 is 14 residues long. Trimming took 4 bases from V and 4 from J, leaving 11 bases between them. Looked up from germline, CDR1 is LGHNA and CDR2 is YSLEER.

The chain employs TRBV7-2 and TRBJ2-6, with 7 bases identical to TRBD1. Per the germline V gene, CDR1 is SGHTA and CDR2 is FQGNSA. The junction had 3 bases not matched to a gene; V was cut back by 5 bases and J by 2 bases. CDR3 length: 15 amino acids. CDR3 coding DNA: TGTGCCAGCAGCAGGCAGGGGGCTGGGGCCAACGTCCTGACTTTC. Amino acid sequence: CASSRQGAGANVLTF.

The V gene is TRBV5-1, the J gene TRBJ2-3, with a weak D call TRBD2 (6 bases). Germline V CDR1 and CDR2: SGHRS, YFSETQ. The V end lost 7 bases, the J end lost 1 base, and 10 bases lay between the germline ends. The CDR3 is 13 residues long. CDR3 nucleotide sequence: TGCGCCAGCTACCAGCGGGGCACAGATACGCAGTATTTT. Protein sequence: CASYQRGTDTQYF. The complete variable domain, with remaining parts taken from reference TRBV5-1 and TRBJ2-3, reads KAGVTQTPRYLIKTRGQQVTLSCSPISGHRSVSWYQQTPGQGLQFLFEYFSETQRNKGNFPGRFSGRQFSNSRSEMNVSTLELGDSALYLCASYQRGTDTQYFGPGTRLTVL.

The CDR3 is CASSRPSGTPNQPQHF. The CDR3 nucleotides are TGTGCCAGCTCACGACCCTCCGGGACACCGAATCAGCCCCAGCATTTT. The V and J genes are TRBV18 and TRBJ1-5; maybe TRBD1 (6 bases). V was clipped by 4 bases and J by 4 bases, with 17 bases between them. Germline CDR1 is KGHSH and CDR2 is LQKENI. This CDR3 is 16 amino acids long. The full variable domain, in which reference TRBV18 and TRBJ1-5 provide the parts outside the CDR3, is NAGVMQNPRHLVRRRGQEARLRCSPMKGHSHVYWYRQLPEEGLKFMVYLQKENIIDESGMPKERFSAEFPKEGPSILRIQQVVRGDSAAYFCASSRPSGTPNQPQHFGDGTRLSIL.

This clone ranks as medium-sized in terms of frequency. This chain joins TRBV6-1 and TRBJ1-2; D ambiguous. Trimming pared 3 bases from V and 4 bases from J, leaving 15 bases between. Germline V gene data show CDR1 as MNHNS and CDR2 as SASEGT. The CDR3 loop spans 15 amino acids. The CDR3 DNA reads TGTGCCAGCAGTGACCAGCTTGAGGCTTCCTATGGCTACACCTTC. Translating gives CASSDQLEASYGYTF.

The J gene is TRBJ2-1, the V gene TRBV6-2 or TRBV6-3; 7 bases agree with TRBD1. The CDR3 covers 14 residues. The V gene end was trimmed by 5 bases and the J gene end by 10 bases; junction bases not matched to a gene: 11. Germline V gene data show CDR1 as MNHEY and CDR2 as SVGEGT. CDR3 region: CASSPGQRTSEQFF. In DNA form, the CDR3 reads TGTGCCAGCAGTCCGGGACAGCGGACCTCGGAGCAGTTCTTC.